The T cell receptor beta chain described here comes from a study of PD-1 blockade in classical Hodgkin lymphoma. The CDR3 is 16 amino acids. Germline-derived CDR1 and CDR2 are SGHRS and YFSETQ. V was clipped by 0 bases and J by 2 bases; unmatched bases: 8. Regarding time point: cycle 4 day 1 (C4D1), after 6 weeks of nivolumab. Each of the patients experienced relapse following autologous stem cell transplantation, and their brentuximab vedotin exposure differed. Clones were read by immunoSEQ multiplex PCR, and TCRdb kept only the in-frame ones, dropping some. The sample consists of about 41,000 clones, 60% to 80% of them appearing once.

This receptor was identified in a human donor with classical Hodgkin lymphoma. Sequenced here: peripheral blood mononuclear cells (PBMCs), sampled before the fourth cycle of nivolumab. This chain joins TRBV5-1 and TRBJ2-7; TRBD2 agrees at 7 bases. CDR3 loop: CASSLAPLAGAYEQYF. The CDR3 DNA sequence: TGCGCCAGCAGCTTGGCCCCACTCGCGGGGGCCTACGAGCAGTACTTC.